This T cell receptor (beta chain) is drawn from a study of blood T cell repertoires in COVID-19. On the study more broadly: The analysed material was cDNA or gDNA that came from T cells, B-cell-depleted T cells, or PBMCs.

Clones were sequenced by immunoSEQ multiplex PCR, and TCRdb holds only the in-frame ones, with some missing. The data contain approximately 180,000 clones, approximately 80% of them singletons. The CDR3 totals 14 residues. From germline, CDR1 is LNHNV and CDR2 YYDKDF (reference sequence). Trimming removed 0 bases from V and 6 bases from J, with 11 bases in between. V is TRBV15 and J is TRBJ1-1; no reliable D call. This TCR derives from a woman aged 40 to 50 with COVID-19, enrolled during active disease. The sequenced sample consisted of peripheral blood. CDR3 DNA sequence: TGTGCCACCAGCAGAGATCGGGGTCTGGCTGAAGCTTTCTTT. It codes for CATSRDRGLAEAFF.